In its sample, the clone carrying this TCR beta chain was seen once. This sample was included in a study of shared clonotypes between healthy human individuals. Across the whole study: The study drew on a couple of women and three men aged 18 to 49 as donors.

This table comes from immunoSEQ multiplex PCR, and its TCRdb copy is limited to in-frame clones, with some not included. Here the sample spans under 2,500,000 clones, around 95% being singletons. Germline CDR1 reads SNHLY; CDR2 reads FYNNEI. The CDR3 is 13 amino acids. J gave up 5 bases and V 7 bases, and 6 bases lay outside the gene matches. The sequence derives from a man aged 18-30 years in good health. The rearrangement joins TRBV2 to TRBJ2-5, with TRBD2 matching 8 bases. The material sequenced was naive CD4+ T cells sorted from blood. Subset reported: CD45RA+ positively selected. This CDR3 is CASIGGGRETQYF. The CDR3 nucleotides read TGTGCCAGCATCGGGGGCGGGAGGGAGACCCAGTACTTC.